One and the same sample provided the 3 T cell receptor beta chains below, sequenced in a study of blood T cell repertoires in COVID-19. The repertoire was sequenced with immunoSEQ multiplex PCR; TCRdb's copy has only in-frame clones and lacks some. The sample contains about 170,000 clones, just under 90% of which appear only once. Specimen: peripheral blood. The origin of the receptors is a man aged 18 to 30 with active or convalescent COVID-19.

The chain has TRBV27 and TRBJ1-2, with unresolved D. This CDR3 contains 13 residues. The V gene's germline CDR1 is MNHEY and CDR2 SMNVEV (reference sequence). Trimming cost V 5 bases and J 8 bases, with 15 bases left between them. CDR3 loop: CASSTQPSGGYTF. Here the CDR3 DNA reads TGTGCCAGCAGTACCCAGCCCTCGGGGGGCTACACCTTC.

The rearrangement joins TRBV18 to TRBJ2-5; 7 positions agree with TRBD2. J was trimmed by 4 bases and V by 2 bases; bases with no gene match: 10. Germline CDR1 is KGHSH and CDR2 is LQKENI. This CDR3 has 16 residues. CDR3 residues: CASSPVLTAGRETQYF. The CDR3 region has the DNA TGTGCCAGCTCACCAGTCTTAACAGCGGGACGAGAGACCCAGTACTTC.

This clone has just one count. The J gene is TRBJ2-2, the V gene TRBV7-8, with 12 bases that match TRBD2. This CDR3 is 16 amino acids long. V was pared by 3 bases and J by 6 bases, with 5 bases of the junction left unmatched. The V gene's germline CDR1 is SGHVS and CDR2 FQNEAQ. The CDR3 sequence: CASSLASGGAAGELFF. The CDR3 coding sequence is TGTGCCAGCAGCTTGGCTAGCGGGGGGGCCGCCGGGGAGCTGTTTTTT.